This T cell receptor (beta chain) was retrieved from a study of OX40 agonist ivuxolimab in advanced cancers. At the level of the whole study: Ivuxolimab was a fully human IgG2 agonistic monoclonal antibody targeting the costimulatory receptor OX40 (CD134). Intravenous ivuxolimab was administered to patients every 2 weeks at six dose levels: 0.01, 0.1, 0.3, 1.5, 3 and 10 mg/kg. Of the 50 to 55 dose-escalation patients, hepatocellular carcinoma was present in around 19, melanoma in around 15, renal cell carcinoma in 9 and head and neck cancer in 9. In the dose-escalation cohort, 82.7% of patients were male, and the mean age was approximately 60 years, with a range of 23 to 79. Prior anti-PD-1, anti-PD-L1 or anti-CTLA-4 therapy was permitted, and 30% to 45% of dose-escalation patients had received checkpoint inhibitors. Partial responses were achieved by three dose-escalation patients, of whom one had hepatocellular carcinoma and two had cutaneous melanoma. The point of sequencing TCRbeta in the periphery was to test whether ivuxolimab changed TCR sequence diversity and drove clonal T-cell expansion. The paper reports the monotherapy dose-escalation portion (N = 52 patients) of the phase I ivuxolimab trial. On the study overall, not on this receptor specifically: After ivuxolimab, CD8+ T cells had more expanded clones than CD4+ T cells on average. The antigen specificity of the peripheral T cells that underwent clonal expansion was not determined. Low levels of normalized T-cell clonal expansion were also shown by some nonresponding patients. At doses from 0.1 to 3.0 mg/kg, clonal expansion was seen in both CD4+ and CD8+ blood T cells between baseline and week 6. In partial responders in the 0.1-3.0 mg/kg groups, normalized peripheral clonal expansion was found to be among the lowest, especially among CD8+ T cells.

From the cysteine through the phenylalanine, the CDR3 covers 14 amino acids. Just CDR3 DNA is preserved here, 42 bases in frame from base 1. Trimming at the junction amounts to 5 bases on V and 7 bases on J, and the germline ends lie 17 bases apart. CDR1 and CDR2 are drawn from the germline V gene: MNHNS, SASEGT. Genomic DNA was extracted from sorted cells for sequencing of the TCRbeta CDR3 region. The immunoSEQ Assay was used to sequence the TCRbeta CDR3 regions. Held by TCRdb, this immuneACCESS table contains in-frame sequences only and omits some clones. Under half of the omission traces to an unresolved V gene where checked; the cause of the rest is unknown. This sample gives tens of thousands of clones in total; nearly 90% of them show up just once. The ten largest clonotypes hold 9% to 15% of the sample. To note about this clone: Its antigen remains unidentified. No much larger clone is present one base from it, and per-base qualities are unavailable.

The trial excluded patients who had a history of autoimmune disease or were on systemic immunosuppression. Peripheral blood for TCR sequencing was collected from all dose cohorts at baseline, on cycle 4 day 1, and on cycle 7 day 1. Samples came from an open-label, multicenter, first-in-human phase I dose-escalation trial of ivuxolimab. Adults with locally advanced or metastatic head and neck squamous cell, hepatocellular, melanoma or renal cell carcinoma were enrolled in the trial. CD4+ and CD8+ T cells were sorted separately from peripheral blood before TCR sequencing. This receptor was identified in an adult with an advanced solid tumor such as melanoma, head and neck, liver or kidney cancer. The sample was CD4+ or CD8+ T cells sorted from blood, taken in a trial of the OX40 agonist ivuxolimab. The V gene is TRBV6-1 and the J gene is TRBJ2-5, and TRBD1 may be the D gene, going by 6 matching bases. The sequence in DNA is TGTGCCAGCAGTACCGACAGGAATCTAGGGACCCAGTACTTC. This is translated as CASSTDRNLGTQYF.